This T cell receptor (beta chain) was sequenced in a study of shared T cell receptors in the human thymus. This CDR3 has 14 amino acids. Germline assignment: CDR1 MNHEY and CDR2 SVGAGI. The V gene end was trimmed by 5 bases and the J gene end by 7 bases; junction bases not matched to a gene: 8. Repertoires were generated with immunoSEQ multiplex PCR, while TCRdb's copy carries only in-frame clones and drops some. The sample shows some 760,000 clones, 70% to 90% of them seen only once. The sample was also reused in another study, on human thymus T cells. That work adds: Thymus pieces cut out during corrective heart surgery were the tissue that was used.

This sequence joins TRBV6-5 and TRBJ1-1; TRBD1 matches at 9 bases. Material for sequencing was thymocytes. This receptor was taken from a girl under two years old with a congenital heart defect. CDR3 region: CASSRTGEVGEAFF. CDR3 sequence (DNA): TGTGCCAGCAGTCGGACAGGGGAAGTAGGTGAAGCTTTCTTT.